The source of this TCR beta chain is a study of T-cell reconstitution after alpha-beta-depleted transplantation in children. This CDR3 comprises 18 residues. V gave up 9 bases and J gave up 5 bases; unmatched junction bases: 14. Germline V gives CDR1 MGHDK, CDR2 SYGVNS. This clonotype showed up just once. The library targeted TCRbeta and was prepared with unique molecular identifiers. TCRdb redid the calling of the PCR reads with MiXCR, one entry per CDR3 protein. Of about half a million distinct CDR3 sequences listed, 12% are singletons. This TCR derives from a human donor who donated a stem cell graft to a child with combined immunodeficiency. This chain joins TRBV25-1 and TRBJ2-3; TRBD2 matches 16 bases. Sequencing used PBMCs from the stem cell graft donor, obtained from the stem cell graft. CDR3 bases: TGTGCCAGTGCGGCCCGGGGACTAGCGGGAGGGGCTGGAGATACGCAGTATTTT. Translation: CASAARGLAGGAGDTQYF.